Described below is a single T cell receptor (beta chain) sequence and its context. Germline CDR1 reads GTSNPN; CDR2 reads SVGIG (reference sequence). The CDR3 has 16 residues. With 0 bases clipped from V and 8 bases from J, the junction kept 13 bases outside the gene matches. This sample is part of a study of blood T cell repertoires in COVID-19. Assay: immunoSEQ multiplex PCR; the TCRdb copy retains only in-frame clones and omits some. The sample yields roughly 29,000 clones, 60% to 85% seen once. The V call is TRBV30, the J call TRBJ2-1; 7 bases are a match to TRBD2. The specimen sequenced was peripheral blood. The source of this sequence is a woman between 70 and 85 years old with active or convalescent COVID-19. The CDR3 protein is CAWSVLWSGTRDEQFF. The DNA of the CDR3 is TGTGCCTGGAGTGTACTTTGGAGCGGGACGCGGGATGAGCAGTTCTTC. The variable domain in full, completed from reference TRBV30 and TRBJ2-1, reads SQTIHQWPATLVQPVGSPLSLECTVEGTSNPNLYWYRQAAGRGLQLLFYSVGIGQISSEVPQNLSASRPQDRQFILSSKKLLLSDSGFYLCAWSVLWSGTRDEQFFGPGTRLTVL.